The next 29 T cell receptor beta chains were all read from a single sample in a study of beta chain features in type 1 diabetes. Overall study findings and caveats: Shorter TCRB CDR3s, moderately but significantly so, marked every one of the four CD4+ subsets in Type 1 diabetes patients.

No antigen is known for these receptors. The isolated RNA, all of it, was reverse transcribed, so expressed TCRB transcripts were what got sequenced. Repertoires were generated with immunoSEQ multiplex PCR, while TCRdb's copy carries only in-frame clones and drops some. The table lists 150,000 to 170,000 clones, approximately 10% of them singletons. Material for sequencing was central memory CD4+ T cells from blood. The receptors come from a man aged 25 to 45 with type 1 diabetes.

CDR3 bases: TGCGCCAGCAGCTCGACCCCTCTAGCGGGAGTCACAGATACGCAGTATTTT. This encodes CASSSTPLAGVTDTQYF. This chain uses TRBV5-1 with TRBJ2-3; TRBD2 matches 10 bases. Per the germline V gene, CDR1 is SGHRS and CDR2 is YFSETQ. This CDR3 has 17 residues. V was clipped by 3 bases and J by 2 bases; unmatched bases: 9.

The rearrangement joins TRBV7-2 to TRBJ2-7; 9 bases are shared with TRBD2. Trimming took 5 bases from V and 0 from J; bases not matched to a gene: 5. There are 15 residues in the CDR3. The germline gives CDR1 SGHTA, CDR2 FQGNSA. The CDR3 coding sequence is TGTGCCAGCAGCAATAGCGGGAGTGTCTCCTACGAGCAGTACTTC. Protein sequence: CASSNSGSVSYEQYF.

This chain joins TRBV2 and TRBJ2-5, with TRBD2 identical over 12 bases. Germline loops: CDR1 SNHLY, CDR2 FYNNEI. V shed 2 bases, J shed 3 bases, and the junction held 13 bases outside the gene matches. The CDR3 extends over 19 amino acids. CDR3 nucleotides: TGTGCCAGCAGTGAATCTCTAGGGCTAGCGGGAGGGACAGAAGAGACCCAGTACTTC. This encodes CASSESLGLAGGTEETQYF.

This chain links TRBV11-2 with TRBJ2-1, with 9 bases that match TRBD2. CDR1 and CDR2 from the germline V gene are SGHAT and FQNNGV. The CDR3 extends over 15 amino acids. V lost 5 bases, J lost 6 bases, and 8 bases stayed unmatched. The CDR3 is CASSLIAGVGNEQFF. The CDR3 DNA follows: TGTGCCAGCAGCCTTATAGCGGGAGTCGGCAATGAGCAGTTCTTC. Variable domain in full (rest from reference TRBV11-2 and TRBJ2-1): EAGVAQSPRYKIIEKRQSVAFWCNPISGHATLYWYQQILGQGPKLLIQFQNNGVVDDSQLPKDRFSAERLKGVDSTLKIQPAKLEDSAVYLCASSLIAGVGNEQFFGPGTRLTVL.

This chain joins TRBV4-2 and TRBJ2-3; possible D gene TRBD2, 6 bases. Germline loops: CDR1 LGHNA, CDR2 YNFKEQ. V was pared by 5 bases and J by 0 bases, with 12 bases between. This CDR3 contains 15 residues. CDR3 region: CASSLDYLSTDTQYF. The DNA of the CDR3 is TGTGCCAGCAGCTTGGACTACCTCAGCACAGATACGCAGTATTTT.

This clone has just a few counts. In nucleotides, the CDR3 is TGTGCCACCTCGGGACAGCTTAATGAAAAACTGTTTTTT. As protein: CATSGQLNEKLFF. This rearrangement joins TRBV15 to TRBJ1-4, with TRBD1 identical over 7 bases. Trimming removed 8 bases from V and 4 bases from J; junction bases left unmatched: 4. CDR3 length: 13 amino acids. CDR1 and CDR2 (germline): LNHNV, YYDKDF (reference sequence).

The genes are TRBV11-1 and TRBJ2-1, with 12 bases that match TRBD1. Germline-derived CDR1 and CDR2 are SGHAT and FQDESV (reference sequence). J lost 8 bases, V lost 5 bases, and 7 bases had no gene match. The CDR3 runs 15 residues. DNA for the CDR3: TGTGCCAGCAGCCTCCGGGACAGGGGGCTTGATGAGCAGTTCTTC. Its translation: CASSLRDRGLDEQFF.

The V and J genes are TRBV5-4 and TRBJ1-1; D is undetermined. The CDR3 is 14 amino acids. Trimming removed 5 bases from V and 5 bases from J, with 16 bases in between. Germline assignment: CDR1 SGHNT and CDR2 YYREEE (reference sequence). Written as DNA, the CDR3 is TGTGCCAGCAGACTACCGGGAGGAGAGACTGAAGCTTTCTTT. Its translation: CASRLPGGETEAFF.

J is TRBJ1-4 and V is TRBV6-5; no definite D call. Trimming shortened V by 2 bases and J by 8 bases, and 9 bases separated the two germline ends. Germline CDR1 MNHEY, CDR2 SVGAGI. The CDR3 spans 13 residues. CDR3 DNA: TGTGCCAGCAGTTACAGATTAGCCGAAAAACTGTTTTTT. Translation gives CASSYRLAEKLFF.

This chain joins TRBV2 and TRBJ1-5; the match to TRBD1 covers 9 bases. After removal of 8 bases from V and 1 base from J, the junction contained 3 bases not matched to a gene. CDR3 length: 14 residues. The germline V gene encodes CDR1 SNHLY and CDR2 FYNNEI. The CDR3 loop reads CASGGQGSNQPQHF. The CDR3 DNA follows: TGTGCCAGCGGAGGACAGGGGAGCAATCAGCCCCAGCATTTT.

This chain uses TRBV7-9 with TRBJ1-5, with TRBD1 matching over 9 bases. The V gene end was trimmed by 5 bases and the J gene end by 4 bases; junction bases not matched to a gene: 6. The CDR3 runs to 15 residues. The V gene's germline CDR1 is SEHNR and CDR2 FQNEAQ (reference sequence). CDR3 loop: CASSPQGAGNQPQHF. CDR3 nucleotides: TGTGCCAGCAGCCCACAGGGGGCAGGGAATCAGCCCCAGCATTTT.

This clone was picked up many times. V and J are TRBV2 and TRBJ2-6; D gene ambiguous. The V gene's germline CDR1 is SNHLY and CDR2 FYNNEI. This CDR3 region has 16 residues. V lost 3 bases and J lost 0, with 9 bases in between. CDR3 DNA: TGTGCCAGCAGTGATTTTTCTCGCTCTGGGGCCAACGTCCTGACTTTC. This codes for CASSDFSRSGANVLTF.

This clone occurred a few times. V is TRBV18 and J is TRBJ2-5, with D maybe TRBD1 (5 bases). The CDR3 is 15 residues long. Germline V gives CDR1 KGHSH, CDR2 LQKENI. Trimming shortened V by 4 bases and J by 1 base, and 13 bases separated the two germline ends. The DNA of the CDR3 is TGTGCCAGCTCACGGATTCAGGGAATCCAAGAGACCCAGTACTTC. It encodes CASSRIQGIQETQYF.

The CDR3 DNA reads TGTGCCTGGAGTAGCCAGGGGGCTCAACAGCCCCAGCATTTT. Translated, it gives CAWSSQGAQQPQHF. The chain has TRBV30 and TRBJ1-5, with 8 bases that match TRBD1. The germline V gene has CDR1 GTSNPN and CDR2 SVGIG (reference sequence). This CDR3 contains 14 residues. V dropped 2 bases and J dropped 7; count of bases not matched to a gene: 7.

This clone was detected once. This chain links TRBV9 with TRBJ2-1, with 11 bases that match TRBD1. With 4 bases clipped from V and 5 bases from J, the junction kept 5 bases outside the gene matches. Germline CDR1 SGDLS, CDR2 YYNGEE. This CDR3 has 15 amino acids. The CDR3 DNA follows: TGTGCCAGCAGCCCCGGGACAGGGGGGGACAATGAGCAGTTCTTC. The encoded protein is CASSPGTGGDNEQFF. The variable domain in full, completed from reference TRBV9 and TRBJ2-1, reads DSGVTQTPKHLITATGQRVTLRCSPRSGDLSVYWYQQSLDQGLQFLIQYYNGEERAKGNILERFSAQQFPDLHSELNLSSLELGDSALYFCASSPGTGGDNEQFFGPGTRLTVL.

Only a few counts were recorded for this clone. The rearrangement uses TRBV6-1 and TRBJ1-5; TRBD1 matches at 8 bases. The CDR3 length is 12 residues. Germline V CDR1 and CDR2: MNHNS, SASEGT. With V trimmed by 8 bases and J by 11 bases, 8 bases remained unmatched. This CDR3 is CASGQGDSAQHF. The CDR3 DNA sequence: TGTGCCAGCGGACAGGGAGACTCAGCCCAGCATTTT.

This clone was recorded a few times. The V gene is TRBV9, the J gene TRBJ1-3; D not certain. Trimming stripped 3 bases from V and 0 bases from J, with 16 bases between. CDR1 and CDR2 (germline): SGDLS, YYNGEE. This CDR3 is built from 17 residues. In DNA form, the CDR3 reads TGTGCCAGCAGCGGACGGGGAGACGGAAGCTCTGGAAACACCATATATTTT. Translation: CASSGRGDGSSGNTIYF.

This sequence joins TRBV15 and TRBJ1-4, with no clear D. V lost 0 bases, J lost 0 bases, and 8 bases lay in between. CDR3 length equals 16 residues. Germline V gene lookup returns CDR1 LNHNV and CDR2 YYDKDF (reference sequence). CDR3 residues: CATSRDLGATNEKLFF. CDR3 DNA: TGTGCCACCAGCAGAGATCTAGGAGCAACTAATGAAAAACTGTTTTTT.

CDR3 loop: CASSPSDTIYGYTF. As DNA, the CDR3 is TGTGCCAGCTCACCATCGGACACGATATATGGCTACACCTTC. The chain has TRBV18 and TRBJ1-2; possibly TRBD1 for D (5 bases). V lost 2 bases and J 5 bases, leaving 12 bases between the germline ends. This CDR3 contains 14 residues. Germline V gene lookup returns CDR1 KGHSH and CDR2 LQKENI. The full variable domain, rest sourced from reference TRBV18 and TRBJ1-2, is NAGVMQNPRHLVRRRGQEARLRCSPMKGHSHVYWYRQLPEEGLKFMVYLQKENIIDESGMPKERFSAEFPKEGPSILRIQQVVRGDSAAYFCASSPSDTIYGYTFGSGTRLTVV.

This clone was counted a few times. The chain employs TRBV19 and TRBJ2-2; possibly TRBD1 for D (6 bases). CDR3 size: 15 residues. Per germline, CDR1 LNHDA and CDR2 SQIVND (reference sequence). V lost 9 bases and J 0 bases, leaving 14 bases between the germline ends. This CDR3 reads CASKSGAANTGELFF. In DNA form, the CDR3 reads TGTGCCAGCAAGTCAGGGGCCGCGAACACCGGGGAGCTGTTTTTT.

This chain uses TRBV10-3 with TRBJ1-1, with TRBD1 identical over 7 bases. The V segment lost 5 bases and the J segment 0 bases; nucleotides outside the gene matches: 3. Per germline, CDR1 ENHRY and CDR2 SYGVKD. The CDR3 is 14 amino acids. CDR3 bases: TGTGCCATCAGTACGGACAGGCTGAACACTGAAGCTTTCTTT. Translating it yields CAISTDRLNTEAFF.

This clone has more than one count but fewer than ten. The J gene is TRBJ1-1, the V gene TRBV25-1, with D hard to call. CDR1 MGHDK and CDR2 SYGVNS come from the germline V gene. This CDR3 is 15 amino acids long. V lost 3 bases, J lost 6 bases, and 17 bases lay in between. The CDR3 reads CASSESYLGRAEAFF. CDR3 DNA sequence: TGTGCCAGCAGTGAGTCGTATTTGGGGAGGGCTGAAGCTTTCTTT.

This clone was seen a few times. The chain carries TRBV28 and TRBJ2-7; D is perhaps TRBD1 (6 bases). Germline values: CDR1 MDHEN, CDR2 SYDVKM. This CDR3 is 14 amino acids long. V was shortened by 6 bases and J by 3 bases, with 15 bases between the two germline ends. The CDR3 loop is CASRTRQAHYEQYF. The CDR3 DNA reads as TGTGCCAGCAGGACTCGACAGGCGCACTACGAGCAGTACTTC.

This clone was seen once. The chain combines TRBV11-2 with TRBJ2-1, with TRBD2 identical over 8 bases. V shed 5 bases and J 7 bases; nucleotides not matched to a gene: 4. Germline V gene data show CDR1 as SGHAT and CDR2 as FQNNGV. This CDR3 is built from 13 residues. The CDR3: CASSDGRDNEQFF. For the CDR3, the DNA is TGTGCCAGCAGCGACGGGAGGGATAATGAGCAGTTCTTC.

J is TRBJ2-5 and V is TRBV25-1; possibly TRBD1 for D (7 bases). In germline, CDR1 is MGHDK, CDR2 SYGVNS. This CDR3 spans 15 amino acids. V was shortened by 4 bases and J by 6 bases, with 18 bases between the two germline ends. CDR3 DNA sequence: TGTGCCAGCAGTGGTACTTTACAGGGGAGGAAGACCCAGTACTTC. Its translation: CASSGTLQGRKTQYF. The full variable domain, in which reference TRBV25-1 and TRBJ2-5 provide the parts outside the CDR3, is EADIYQTPRYLVIGTGKKITLECSQTMGHDKMYWYQQDPGMELHLIHYSYGVNSTEKGDLSSESTVSRIRTEHFPLTLESARPSHTSQYLCASSGTLQGRKTQYFGPGTRLLVL.

This chain uses TRBV6-1 with TRBJ1-2; 7 nucleotides match TRBD1. Trimming at V came to 2 bases and at J to 2 bases, leaving 5 bases not matched to a gene. CDR1 is MNHNS, CDR2 SASEGT, per germline. CDR3 length: 15 residues. CDR3 in amino acids: CASSELTGSNYGYTF. DNA for the CDR3: TGTGCCAGCAGTGAACTGACAGGGAGCAACTATGGCTACACCTTC.

The chain combines TRBV7-2 with TRBJ1-5, with D unclear. CDR1 SGHTA and CDR2 FQGNSA come from the germline V gene. V lost 5 bases to trimming and J lost 4 bases, with 9 bases between them. CDR3 length equals 13 residues. CDR3 sequence: CASSPSSNQPQHF. In nucleotides, the CDR3 is TGTGCCAGCAGCCCCAGTTCAAATCAGCCCCAGCATTTT.

The V call is TRBV19, the J call TRBJ1-1; 9 nucleotides match TRBD1. J gave up 8 bases and V 8 bases, and 6 bases lay outside the gene matches. Germline V CDR1 and CDR2: LNHDA, SQIVND (reference sequence). CDR3 length equals 12 residues. The DNA for the CDR3 is TGTGCCAGTGCTCGGGACAGGGCCGAAGCTTTCTTT. Protein: CASARDRAEAFF.

V usage is TRBV30 and J usage is TRBJ1-2; possibly TRBD1 for D (5 bases). Trimming stripped 3 bases from V and 8 bases from J, with 25 bases between. The CDR3 loop spans 16 amino acids. Per germline, CDR1 GTSNPN and CDR2 SVGIG (reference sequence). Written as DNA, the CDR3 is TGTGCCTGGAGGAATACCGACAGCACTGGCGGGGGAGGCTACACCTTC. As protein: CAWRNTDSTGGGGYTF. Complete variable domain (other parts from reference TRBV30 and TRBJ1-2): SQTIHQWPATLVQPVGSPLSLECTVEGTSNPNLYWYRQAAGRGLQLLFYSVGIGQISSEVPQNLSASRPQDRQFILSSKKLLLSDSGFYLCAWRNTDSTGGGGYTFGSGTRLTVV.